Listed below are T cell receptor beta chains from one sample, sequenced in a study of T-cell memory formation after mild COVID-19. One entry per CDR3 protein results from TCRdb running MiXCR on the 5' RACE reads. Here the sample spans hundreds of thousands of distinct CDR3 sequences, just under 20% being singletons. The sequenced sample was PBMCs or a T cell subset sorted from them (not recorded which). These receptors all stem from a man between 18 and 35 years old who had mild COVID-19 (a few samples of this study predate the infection). Cell type and time point are not known. The CDR3 runs from the conserved cysteine through the conserved F or W. A D gene is named only where the DNA matches it firmly. Where a row states a size, it is once, few, many or the class of an expanded clone; other rows omit it.

TRBV20-1	many	TRBJ1-4	TRBD1	CSARDRVRGEKLFF	TGCAGTGCTCGTGACAGGGTTAGAGGGGAAAAACTGTTTTTT
TRBV5-1	few	TRBJ2-3	TRBD2	CASSLGLAVSTDTQYF	TGCGCCAGCAGCTTGGGGCTAGCGGTGAGCACAGATACGCAGTATTTT
TRBV12-3/TRBV12-4	few	TRBJ2-3	TRBD2	CASSRLAGKATQYF	TGTGCCAGCAGCCGACTAGCGGGAAAGGCTACGCAGTATTTT
TRBV7-2	NA	TRBJ2-3	TRBD2	CASSVTSVSDTQYF	TGTGCCAGCAGCGTTACTAGCGTTTCAGATACGCAGTATTTT
TRBV14	few	TRBJ1-2	NA	CASSQVTRQSNFTF	TGTGCCAGCAGCCAAGTTACGCGACAGAGTAATTTTACCTTC
TRBV7-9	NA	TRBJ2-5	NA	CASSTQGETQYF	TGTGCCAGCAGCACACAGGGAGAGACCCAGTACTTC
TRBV7-9	many	TRBJ1-2	TRBD1	CASRPTTGGGSGYTF	TGTGCCAGCAGGCCTACGACAGGGGGCGGCTCTGGCTACACCTTC
TRBV7-2	NA	TRBJ2-3	NA	CASSLGLTPDTQYF	TGTGCCAGCAGCTTAGGCCTAACCCCAGATACGCAGTATTTT
TRBV3-1	NA	TRBJ1-4	TRBD1	CASRQGEGKLFF	TGTGCCAGCAGACAGGGGGAGGGAAAACTGTTTTTT
TRBV6-5	NA	TRBJ2-6	NA	CASSGRAGANVLTF	TGTGCCAGCAGTGGTAGGGCTGGGGCCAACGTCCTGACTTTC
TRBV5-1	NA	TRBJ2-2	NA	CASSPEPQGDTGELFF	TGCGCCAGCAGCCCCGAGCCACAGGGTGACACCGGGGAGCTGTTTTTT
TRBV28	NA	TRBJ2-1	NA	CASSLLREEFF	TGTGCCAGCAGTTTACTCAGGGAGGAGTTCTTC
TRBV20-1	NA	TRBJ2-7	TRBD2	CSAEPVVSGHSYEQYF	TGCAGTGCTGAACCGGTTGTTAGCGGGCACTCCTACGAGCAGTACTTC
TRBV5-1	few	TRBJ2-1	NA	CASSLLEAGKSEQFF	TGCGCCAGCAGCTTGTTGGAGGCCGGGAAGAGTGAGCAGTTCTTC